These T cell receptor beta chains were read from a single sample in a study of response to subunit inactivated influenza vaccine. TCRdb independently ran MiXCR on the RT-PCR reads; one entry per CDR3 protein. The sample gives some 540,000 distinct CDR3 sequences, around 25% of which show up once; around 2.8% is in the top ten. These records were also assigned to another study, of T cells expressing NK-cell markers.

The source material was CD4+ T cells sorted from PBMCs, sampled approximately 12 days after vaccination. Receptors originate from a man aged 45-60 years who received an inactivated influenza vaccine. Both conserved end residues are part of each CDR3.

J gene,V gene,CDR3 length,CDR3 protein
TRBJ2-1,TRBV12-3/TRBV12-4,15,CASSWGSGVYNEQFF
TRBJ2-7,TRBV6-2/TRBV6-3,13,CASHRAGFHEQYF
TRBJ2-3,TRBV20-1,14,CSARVLAGRDTQYF
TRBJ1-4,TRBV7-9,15,CASSLRQGSIEKLFF
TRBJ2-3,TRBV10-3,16,CAISLTSGGATDTQYF
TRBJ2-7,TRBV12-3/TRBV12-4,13,CASSVGGYYEQYF
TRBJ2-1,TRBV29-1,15,CSVRDGVLAYNEQFF
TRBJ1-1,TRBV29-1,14,CSVGQVGAYTEAFF
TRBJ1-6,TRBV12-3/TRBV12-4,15,CASSLETGGRSPLHF
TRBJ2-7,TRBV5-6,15,CASSQSPGSSYEQYF
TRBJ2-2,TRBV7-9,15,CASSSPDTYTGELFF
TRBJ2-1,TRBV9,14,CASSLTSSYNEQFF
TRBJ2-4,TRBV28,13,CASSPHPKNIQYF
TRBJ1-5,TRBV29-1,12,CSVMGHNQPQHF
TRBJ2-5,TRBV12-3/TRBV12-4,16,CASSLGISGTPETQYF
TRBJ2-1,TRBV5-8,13,CASSFGNYNEQFF
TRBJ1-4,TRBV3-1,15,CASSLWGQGDEKLFF
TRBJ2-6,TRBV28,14,CASSSLGGANVLTF
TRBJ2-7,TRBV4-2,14,CASSRGQGGDEQYF
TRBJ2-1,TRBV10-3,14,CAISESSGSYEQFF
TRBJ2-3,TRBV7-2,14,CASSYGTLTDTQYF
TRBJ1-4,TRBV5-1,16,CASSPGQGDINEKLFF
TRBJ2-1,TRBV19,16,CASSDTGTGSLNEQFF
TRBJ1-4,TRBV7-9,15,CASSRMGDAYEKLFF
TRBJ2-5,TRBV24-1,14,CATSDTLAGGLSYF
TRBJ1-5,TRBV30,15,CAWSVGSSSNQPQHF
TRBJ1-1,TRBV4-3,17,CASSQDVLRAANTEAFF
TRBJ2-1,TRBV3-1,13,CASSQGQNNEQFF
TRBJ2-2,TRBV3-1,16,CASSQVPSRSGGELFF
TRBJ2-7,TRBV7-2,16,CASSNRGGRVSYEQYF
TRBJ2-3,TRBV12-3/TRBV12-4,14,CATGTQAGSDTQYF
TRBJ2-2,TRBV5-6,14,CASSLTHRGGELFF
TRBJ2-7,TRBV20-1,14,CSATLKEGLYEQYF
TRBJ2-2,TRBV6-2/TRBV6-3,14,CASSSKQGAGELFF
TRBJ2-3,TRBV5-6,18,CASIRRAAGARGTDTQYF